Following are 16 T cell receptor beta chains from one sample sequenced in a study of radiotherapy plus CTLA-4 blockade in lung cancer. Assay used: immunoSEQ multiplex PCR; TCRdb lists only in-frame clones, some missing. The sample has some 110,000 clones, about 83% seen once. The material was peripheral blood, obtained from a patient treated with radiotherapy plus ipilimumab. Receptors were obtained from a human donor with non-small cell lung cancer who had a partial response to radiotherapy plus ipilimumab.

The rearrangement joins TRBV2 to TRBJ1-1; 7 positions agree with TRBD1. V lost 6 bases to trimming and J lost 0 bases; unmatched junction nucleotides: 7. Germline V gene lookup returns CDR1 SNHLY and CDR2 FYNNEI. This CDR3 has 15 residues. CDR3 coding DNA: TGTGCCAGCAGCCCTGGACAGGTTTTGAACACTGAAGCTTTCTTT. As protein: CASSPGQVLNTEAFF.

This rearrangement joins TRBV28 to TRBJ2-5, with 12 bases matching TRBD2. This CDR3 is 15 amino acids long. Trimming removed 8 bases from V and 2 bases from J; junction bases left unmatched: 6. Germline CDR1 and CDR2: MDHEN and SYDVKM. The CDR3 region is CASSRGLAGQETQYF. Written as DNA, the CDR3 is TGTGCCAGCTCGCGAGGACTAGCGGGGCAAGAGACCCAGTACTTC.

The V and J genes are TRBV6-5 and TRBJ1-3, with 8 bases that match TRBD1. This CDR3 region has 14 residues. The J segment lost 0 bases and the V segment lost 6 bases, leaving 1 base of the junction unmatched. Germline lookup yields CDR1 MNHEY and CDR2 SVGAGI. The CDR3 is CASRDRASGNTIYF. The CDR3 nucleotides are TGTGCCAGCAGGGACAGGGCCTCTGGAAACACCATATATTTT.

The chain combines TRBV6-1 with TRBJ2-7, with 11 bases fitting TRBD2. V shed 2 bases, J shed 2 bases, and the junction held 14 bases outside the gene matches. This CDR3 spans 19 amino acids. Per the germline V gene, CDR1 is MNHNS and CDR2 is SASEGT. CDR3 sequence reads: CASSERSTSGTYLPYEQYV. DNA for the CDR3: TGTGCCAGCAGTGAACGCTCGACTAGCGGGACTTATCTACCCTACGAGCAGTACGTC.

V usage is TRBV6-6 and J usage is TRBJ1-1; 9 nucleotides agree with TRBD1. This CDR3 region has 16 residues. Trimming at V came to 0 bases and at J to 5 bases, leaving 7 bases not matched to a gene. Per germline, CDR1 MNHNY and CDR2 SVGAGI (reference sequence). The CDR3 here is CASSYSPGQGWTEAFF. As DNA, the CDR3 is TGTGCCAGCAGTTACTCTCCGGGACAGGGCTGGACTGAAGCTTTCTTT.

The rearrangement links TRBV6-5 to TRBJ2-1; 7 bases are a match to TRBD1. The CDR3 is 15 residues long. Trimming cost V 6 bases and J 6 bases; bases outside gene matches: 11. CDR1 is MNHEY and CDR2 is SVGAGI in the germline V gene. The CDR3 bases are TGTGCCAGCAGGGAACACAGGGGAAAGCTCAATGAGCAGTTCTTC. It codes for CASREHRGKLNEQFF.

This clone came up a few times. V is TRBV5-1 and J is TRBJ1-5; 8 bases are a match to TRBD1. Germline CDR1 SGHRS, CDR2 YFSETQ. This CDR3 has 15 residues. With V trimmed by 8 bases and J by 6 bases, 13 bases remained unmatched. CDR3 amino acids: CASAFGTGPSQPQHF. In DNA form, the CDR3 reads TGCGCCAGTGCGTTCGGGACAGGCCCTAGTCAGCCCCAGCATTTT.

This clone showed up just once. This rearrangement joins TRBV28 to TRBJ2-2; D uncertain. CDR1 and CDR2 from the germline V gene are MDHEN and SYDVKM. V was trimmed by 10 bases and J by 1 base, leaving 10 bases between them. This CDR3 has 13 amino acids. In DNA, the CDR3 is TGTGCCACCTCAAGCGTGAACACCGGGGAGCTGTTTTTT. Translated: CATSSVNTGELFF.

V gene TRBV5-1 combines with J gene TRBJ2-7; TRBD1 matches at 7 bases. CDR3 length: 14 residues. Germline CDR1 is SGHRS and CDR2 is YFSETQ. Trimming at V came to 3 bases and at J to 0 bases, leaving 3 bases not matched to a gene. CDR3 nucleotides: TGCGCCAGCAGCTGGGGGACAGCCTCCTACGAGCAGTACTTC. This codes for CASSWGTASYEQYF.

The rearrangement links TRBV27 to TRBJ2-3, with 10 bases that match TRBD1. The V gene's germline CDR1 is MNHEY and CDR2 SMNVEV (reference sequence). This CDR3 comprises 15 residues. CDR3 loop: CATTARTGGIDTQYF. The CDR3 nucleotides are TGTGCAACCACGGCGAGGACAGGGGGAATAGATACGCAGTATTTT.

CDR3 sequence: CAWSLAPTGVDEQFF. CDR3 sequence (DNA): TGTGCCTGGAGCCTAGCCCCGACAGGGGTCGATGAGCAGTTCTTC. The chain uses TRBV30 and TRBJ2-1; 8 bases map to TRBD1. The germline V gene has CDR1 GTSNPN and CDR2 SVGIG (reference sequence). CDR3 length: 15 residues. The V gene end was trimmed by 3 bases and the J gene end by 8 bases; junction bases not matched to a gene: 12. Variable domain in full (rest from reference TRBV30 and TRBJ2-1): SQTIHQWPATLVQPVGSPLSLECTVEGTSNPNLYWYRQAAGRGLQLLFYSVGIGQISSEVPQNLSASRPQDRQFILSSKKLLLSDSGFYLCAWSLAPTGVDEQFFGPGTRLTVL.

The chain combines TRBV7-3 with TRBJ2-1, with 11 bases fitting TRBD2. Per the germline V gene, CDR1 is SGHTA and CDR2 is FQGTGA. V lost 1 base and J lost 8; bases outside the gene matches: 19. CDR3 length equals 20 residues. In DNA, the CDR3 is TGTGCCAGCAGCTTAAAAGGGAAGGAATTAGCGGGAGGGCCGAGGGATGAGCAGTTCTTC. This gives the protein CASSLKGKELAGGPRDEQFF.

This clone was counted a few times. This sequence joins TRBV19 and TRBJ2-2; tentatively, D is TRBD1 (6 bases). The V gene's germline CDR1 is LNHDA and CDR2 SQIVND (reference sequence). The CDR3 sequence is 14 residues long. V lost 7 bases, J lost 7 bases, and 16 bases lay in between. CDR3 nucleotide sequence: TGTGCCAGTACGAGGGGGACGGTACACGGGGAGCTGTTTTTT. It yields the protein CASTRGTVHGELFF. Full variable domain (outside the CDR3, taken from reference TRBV19 and TRBJ2-2): DGGITQSPKYLFRKEGQNVTLSCEQNLNHDAMYWYRQDPGQGLRLIYYSQIVNDFQKGDIAEGYSVSREKKESFPLTVTSAQKNPTAFYLCASTRGTVHGELFFGEGSRLTVL.

The chain couples TRBV5-4 to TRBJ2-7; weak D call: TRBD2 (6 bases). CDR1 is SGHNT and CDR2 is YYREEE in the germline V gene (reference sequence). The CDR3 loop spans 13 amino acids. The V end was cut by 7 bases, the J end by 3 bases, with 14 bases between. The CDR3 region has the DNA TGTGCCAGCGGGAGGCCCGACCACTACGAGCAGTACTTC. Its protein product is CASGRPDHYEQYF. The entire variable domain, with the rest obtained from reference TRBV5-4 and TRBJ2-7, is as follows: ETGVTQSPTHLIKTRGQQVTLRCSSQSGHNTVSWYQQALGQGPQFIFQYYREEENGRGNFPPRFSGLQFPNYSSELNVNALELDDSALYLCASGRPDHYEQYFGPGTRLTVT.

This sequence joins TRBV7-9 and TRBJ2-2; 9 bases line up with TRBD2. Germline assignment: CDR1 SEHNR and CDR2 FQNEAQ (reference sequence). CDR3 length: 18 amino acids. V shed 1 base and J 3 bases; nucleotides not matched to a gene: 9. This chain's CDR3 is CASSLEVSGRIYTGELFF. The CDR3, as DNA: TGTGCCAGCAGCTTAGAGGTTAGCGGGAGAATATACACCGGGGAGCTGTTTTTT.

The J gene is TRBJ1-1, the V gene TRBV6-5; 7 positions match TRBD1. The junction had 5 bases not matched to a gene; V was cut back by 6 bases and J by 1 base. The germline V gene has CDR1 MNHEY and CDR2 SVGAGI. This CDR3 region has 14 residues. CDR3 region: CASRRQGGNTEAFF. The CDR3 DNA sequence: TGTGCCAGCAGAAGACAGGGAGGGAACACTGAAGCTTTCTTT.